Shown below are 20 T cell receptor beta chains from a single sample sequenced in a study of blood T cell repertoires in COVID-19. Some clones are missing from TCRdb's copy, which holds only in-frame ones; the method was immunoSEQ multiplex PCR. Of 150,000 or so clones in the sample, more than 75% were seen once. Sequencing was performed on peripheral blood. The origin of the receptors is a woman aged 70 to 79 with COVID-19, enrolled during active disease.

V usage is TRBV19 and J usage is TRBJ2-7, with a possible D match to TRBD1 (6 bases). Germline values: CDR1 LNHDA, CDR2 SQIVND (reference sequence). The CDR3 totals 14 residues. Deletions cut 7 bases from V and 6 bases from J, with 19 bases between. For the CDR3, the DNA is TGTGCCAGTACCTCGCAGGTTGGGGGCTTCGAGCAGTACTTC. Protein sequence: CASTSQVGGFEQYF.

The V and J genes are TRBV7-9 and TRBJ1-4; 9 bases fit TRBD1. J was trimmed by 8 bases and V by 4 bases; bases with no gene match: 14. Germline values: CDR1 SEHNR, CDR2 FQNEAQ (reference sequence). The CDR3 consists of 17 residues. The CDR3 loop reads CASSSVPWGQGQEKLFF. For the CDR3, the DNA is TGTGCCAGCAGCTCCGTTCCCTGGGGACAGGGCCAGGAAAAACTGTTTTTT.

V and J are TRBV10-3 and TRBJ1-5; D ambiguous. The germline V and J ends were trimmed by 6 bases and 2 bases, with 8 bases remaining between them. CDR1 ENHRY and CDR2 SYGVKD come from the germline V gene. CDR3 size: 13 residues. The CDR3 loop reads CAIRAAGNQPQHF. The DNA of the CDR3 is TGTGCCATCAGGGCAGCGGGCAATCAGCCCCAGCATTTT.

This chain uses TRBV5-6 with TRBJ1-1; no reliable D call. The V gene lost 0 bases and the J gene lost 1 base, with 7 bases spanning the gap. This CDR3 has 14 amino acids. Germline V gene sequence: CDR1 SGHDT, CDR2 YYEEEE. DNA of the CDR3: TGTGCCAGCAGCTTGGGGTACGGGAACACTGAAGCTTTCTTT. This sequence encodes CASSLGYGNTEAFF.

The V and J genes are TRBV6-2 or TRBV6-3 and TRBJ1-2; D perhaps matches TRBD1 (5 bases). The CDR3 sequence is 14 residues long. Germline CDR1 is MNHEY and CDR2 is SVGEGT. V lost 6 bases and J 3 bases, leaving 14 bases between the germline ends. This chain's CDR3 is CASSLMGLHYGYTF. CDR3 nucleotides: TGTGCCAGCAGCCTAATGGGACTGCACTATGGCTACACCTTC.

The genes are TRBV19 and TRBJ1-5, with 7 bases that match TRBD1. This CDR3 comprises 16 residues. CDR1 and CDR2 from the germline V gene are LNHDA and SQIVND (reference sequence). V lost 3 bases, J lost 6 bases, and 11 bases stayed unmatched. The CDR3 reads CASSILTGAARQPQHF. The CDR3 coding sequence is TGTGCCAGTAGTATTCTAACAGGGGCTGCACGTCAGCCCCAGCATTTT.

In regard to this clone: Other DNA sequences within the sample encode an identical CDR3. This chain links TRBV7-9 with TRBJ1-6; maybe TRBD1 (6 bases). Per germline, CDR1 SEHNR and CDR2 FQNEAQ (reference sequence). Trimming shortened V by 7 bases and J by 6 bases, and 13 bases separated the two germline ends. The CDR3 runs to 14 residues. CDR3: CASNPDSLNSPLHF. CDR3 DNA sequence: TGTGCCAGCAACCCGGACAGCCTTAATTCACCCCTCCACTTT.

The CDR3 spells CASRRGPAAVQYF. The DNA of the CDR3 is TGTGCCAGCAGGCGGGGGCCTGCGGCGGTGCAGTACTTC. This chain connects TRBV28 to TRBJ2-7; D perhaps matches TRBD2 (7 bases). V shed 6 bases and J shed 9 bases, with 18 bases lying between them. Germline V gene data show CDR1 as MDHEN and CDR2 as SYDVKM. The CDR3 runs 13 residues.

CDR3 region: CASSFFSGGPIAKNIQYF. In DNA form, the CDR3 reads TGTGCCAGCAGCTTTTTTAGCGGGGGCCCCATAGCCAAAAACATTCAGTACTTC. The chain couples TRBV7-9 to TRBJ2-4, with TRBD2 matching over 9 bases. The CDR3 runs 18 residues. Germline CDR1 SEHNR, CDR2 FQNEAQ (reference sequence). V lost 3 bases and J lost 0; bases outside the gene matches: 9.

The count of this clone is one. The V call is TRBV4-1, the J call TRBJ1-1; 12 bases agree with TRBD1. The V and J ends lost 4 bases and 1 base, in that order; junction bases with no gene match: 10. Looked up from germline, CDR1 is MGHRA and CDR2 is YSYEKL. CDR3 size: 18 residues. The CDR3 bases are TGCGCCAGCAGCCGGTATGGGGGGACAGGGGGCCCGAACACTGAAGCTTTCTTT. Translating it yields CASSRYGGTGGPNTEAFF.

The chain carries TRBV28 and TRBJ2-1, with D perhaps matching TRBD1 (7 bases). CDR1 and CDR2 (germline): MDHEN, SYDVKM. The CDR3 is 14 residues long. Trimming cost V 7 bases and J 9 bases, with 19 bases left between them. CDR3 bases: TGTGCCAGCATCGCAGGGGGAGGCTTCTCTGAGCAGTTCTTC. Amino acids: CASIAGGGFSEQFF. Full variable domain (outside the CDR3, taken from reference TRBV28 and TRBJ2-1): DVKVTQSSRYLVKRTGEKVFLECVQDMDHENMFWYRQDPGLGLRLIYFSYDVKMKEKGDIPEGYSVSREKKERFSLILESASTNQTSMYLCASIAGGGFSEQFFGPGTRLTVL.

The gene calls are TRBV6-5 and TRBJ2-2; possible D gene TRBD2, 6 bases. The V gene lost 6 bases and the J gene lost 2 bases, with 13 bases spanning the gap. The CDR3 has 15 amino acids. From germline, CDR1 is MNHEY and CDR2 SVGAGI. CDR3 DNA sequence: TGTGCCAGCAGCGCCGGGACTCTTAACACCGGGGAGCTGTTTTTT. This encodes CASSAGTLNTGELFF.

The V gene is TRBV3-1 (or the pseudogene TRBV3-2), the J gene TRBJ2-1; the D gene is possibly TRBD1 (6 bases). The germline V gene encodes CDR1 LGHDT and CDR2 YNNKEL (reference sequence). The CDR3 spans 13 residues. Trimming pared 5 bases from V and 4 bases from J, leaving 9 bases between. CDR3 protein: CASSKDRYNEQFF. The CDR3 DNA is TGTGCCAGCAGCAAGGACAGATACAATGAGCAGTTCTTC.

The CDR3 loop is CASSYAPTGGSGNTIYF. CDR3 DNA sequence: TGTGCCAGCAGCTACGCCCCTACAGGGGGTTCTGGAAACACCATATATTTT. This chain links TRBV7-2 with TRBJ1-3; 8 positions agree with TRBD1. The CDR3 sequence is 17 residues long. CDR1 and CDR2 (germline): SGHTA, FQGNSA. The V gene end was trimmed by 4 bases and the J gene end by 1 base; junction bases not matched to a gene: 9.

This chain uses TRBV25-1 with TRBJ2-2, with 8 bases matching TRBD1. CDR3 length: 15 residues. Germline loops: CDR1 MGHDK, CDR2 SYGVNS. The ends lost 6 bases at V and 5 bases at J; junction bases unmatched: 8. CDR3 in DNA: TGTGCCAGCAGACCCGGGACAGGAAGAACCGGGGAGCTGTTTTTT. Amino acid sequence: CASRPGTGRTGELFF.

This CDR3 is CASSIGTGLGGYTF. CDR3 DNA sequence: TGTGCCAGTAGTATCGGGACAGGGCTTGGTGGCTACACCTTC. The chain links TRBV19 to TRBJ1-2; the match to TRBD1 covers 9 bases. Germline V gives CDR1 LNHDA, CDR2 SQIVND (reference sequence). The V and J ends lost 3 bases and 7 bases, in that order; junction bases with no gene match: 6. The CDR3 sequence is 14 residues long. Based on the CDR3 plus reference TRBV19 and TRBJ1-2, the full variable domain is DGGITQSPKYLFRKEGQNVTLSCEQNLNHDAMYWYRQDPGQGLRLIYYSQIVNDFQKGDIAEGYSVSREKKESFPLTVTSAQKNPTAFYLCASSIGTGLGGYTFGSGTRLTVV.

V is TRBV11-2 and J is TRBJ2-5; TRBD2 is a possible D gene (6 bases). The V end was cut by 2 bases, the J end by 2 bases, with 6 bases between. The CDR3 runs 13 residues. In germline, CDR1 is SGHAT, CDR2 FQNNGV. The CDR3 loop reads CASSLRGQETQYF. The CDR3 bases are TGTGCCAGCAGCTTACGGGGGCAAGAGACCCAGTACTTC.

This clone is categorized as medium-sized. The chain links TRBV6-2 or TRBV6-3 to TRBJ1-5; possibly TRBD1 for D (5 bases). CDR1 is MNHEY and CDR2 is SVGEGT in the germline V gene. The CDR3 is 18 residues long. Trimming took off 2 bases at V and 2 bases at J, with 19 bases between the two ends. The chain's CDR3 is CASSYQAGPSIGNQPQHF. CDR3 DNA sequence: TGTGCCAGCAGTTACCAGGCGGGACCGAGCATCGGCAATCAGCCCCAGCATTTT.

This chain connects TRBV28 to TRBJ1-6, with D unresolved. This CDR3 comprises 14 residues. Trimming took 3 bases from V and 9 from J, leaving 12 bases between them. Looked up from germline, CDR1 is MDHEN and CDR2 is SYDVKM. Written as DNA, the CDR3 is TGTGCCAGCAGTTTTACTGACTTCACTTCACCCCTCCACTTT. Translating it yields CASSFTDFTSPLHF.

This clone was detected only a few times. The same CDR3 also results from other DNA sequences found in this sample. This sequence joins TRBV6-6 and TRBJ1-1; maybe TRBD1 (5 bases). Germline CDR1 MNHNY, CDR2 SVGAGI (reference sequence). The V gene lost 0 bases and the J gene lost 2 bases, with 10 bases spanning the gap. The CDR3 has 15 residues. The CDR3 protein is CASSYSPGINTEAFF. CDR3 DNA sequence: TGTGCCAGCAGTTACTCACCAGGGATAAACACTGAAGCTTTCTTT.